These 24 T cell receptor beta chains were all obtained from the same sample, sequenced in a study of T-cell memory formation after mild COVID-19. MiXCR, run by TCRdb on the 5' RACE reads, gives a single entry per CDR3 protein. The sample holds roughly 120,000 distinct CDR3 sequences, about a sixth seen once. The source material was PBMCs or a T cell subset sorted from them (not recorded which). These receptor sequences come from an adult woman who had mild COVID-19 (a few samples of this study predate the infection). Cell type and time point are not known.

This clonotype appeared a few times. V usage is TRBV7-7 and J usage is TRBJ2-1, with 10 nucleotides matching TRBD1. This CDR3 spans 15 amino acids. V lost 5 bases, J lost 10 bases, and 11 bases stayed unmatched. Germline V gene sequence: CDR1 SSHAT, CDR2 FNYEAQ (reference sequence). The CDR3, as DNA: TGTGCCAGCAGCCCTTGGGACAGGGGAATCTGGGAGCAGTTCTTC. This codes for CASSPWDRGIWEQFF.

On this clonotype itself: One junction end does not reproduce the germline sequence, and a read error may be involved. V gene TRBV29-1 combines with J gene TRBJ2-1, with TRBD2 matching over 10 bases. The CDR3 has 15 residues. In germline, CDR1 is SQVTM, CDR2 ANQGSEA. CDR3: CSVVTSGKIYNEQLF. The CDR3 DNA reads as TGCAGCGTTGTAACTAGCGGGAAAATCTACAATGAGCAGTTATTC.

The J gene is TRBJ2-3, the V gene TRBV10-3; D may match TRBD1 or TRBD2 (6 bases each). Looked up from germline, CDR1 is ENHRY and CDR2 is SYGVKD. This CDR3 has 13 residues. Trimming cost V 9 bases and J 6 bases, with 16 bases left between them. The CDR3 region has the DNA TGTGCCATAGGGGGGCTAGCCGGCGATACGCAGTATTTT. Protein product: CAIGGLAGDTQYF.

The chain carries TRBV3-1 and TRBJ2-4, with 7 positions matching TRBD2. CDR1 is LGHDT and CDR2 is YNNKEL in the germline V gene (reference sequence). The CDR3 extends over 16 amino acids. With V trimmed by 0 bases and J by 6 bases, 8 bases remained unmatched. The CDR3 is CASSQDPDRGVNIQYF. In DNA, the CDR3 is TGTGCCAGCAGCCAAGACCCTGACCGGGGGGTAAACATTCAGTACTTC.

This clonotype was found a few times. The V call is TRBV7-9, the J call TRBJ1-1; D is uncertain. The CDR3 is made up of 13 amino acids. Looked up from germline, CDR1 is SEHNR and CDR2 is FQNEAQ (reference sequence). The V end was cut by 4 bases, the J end by 0 bases, with 6 bases between. The DNA of the CDR3 is TGTGCCAGCAGCTCACCCATGAACACTGAAGCTTTCTTT. This encodes CASSSPMNTEAFF.

V and J are TRBV4-2 and TRBJ2-3; TRBD1 might be the D (5 bases). The ends were cut back, 1 base at V and 0 bases at J, with 11 bases in the middle. Germline CDR1 LGHNA, CDR2 YNFKEQ. There are 16 residues in the CDR3. DNA for the CDR3: TGTGCCAGCAGCCAAGCGGACAAGGTCAGCACAGATACGCAGTATTTT. Translation gives CASSQADKVSTDTQYF.

The chain joins TRBV5-6 to TRBJ2-3; 10 bases map to TRBD2. The trim removed 3 bases at V and 3 bases at J, leaving 4 bases unmatched. The CDR3 consists of 15 residues. CDR1 and CDR2 (germline): SGHDT, YYEEEE. The CDR3 DNA sequence: TGTGCCAGCAGCTCACTAGCGGGGCCAACAGATACGCAGTATTTT. This codes for CASSSLAGPTDTQYF.

This clonotype was seen repeatedly, ten times or more. The chain employs TRBV3-1 and TRBJ2-3; 7 bases map to TRBD1. The germline V gene has CDR1 LGHDT and CDR2 YNNKEL (reference sequence). There are 15 residues in the CDR3. The junction had 5 bases not matched to a gene; V was cut back by 5 bases and J by 0 bases. The CDR3 spells CASSYRQGSTDTQYF. CDR3 nucleotide sequence: TGTGCCAGCAGCTATCGACAGGGAAGCACAGATACGCAGTATTTT.

The chain combines TRBV10-3 with TRBJ2-7; 13 bases are shared with TRBD2. After removal of 4 bases from V and 1 base from J, the junction contained 1 base not matched to a gene. The CDR3 extends over 15 amino acids. Germline loops: CDR1 ENHRY, CDR2 SYGVKD. The CDR3 region is CAISVGLAGSYEQYF. For the CDR3, the DNA is TGTGCCATCAGTGTGGGACTAGCGGGATCCTACGAGCAGTACTTC.

The chain couples TRBV9 to TRBJ2-3; 11 nucleotides agree with TRBD1. The germline V gene encodes CDR1 SGDLS and CDR2 YYNGEE. The CDR3 spans 16 residues. The V and J ends lost 3 bases and 6 bases, in that order; junction bases with no gene match: 9. The CDR3, as DNA: TGTGCCAGCAGCGGACAACCGGGACAGGGGGAGGATACGCAGTATTTT. Translation gives CASSGQPGQGEDTQYF.

The chain couples TRBV5-1 to TRBJ2-1, with D perhaps TRBD2 (6 bases). Germline CDR1 reads SGHRS; CDR2 reads YFSETQ. Trimming pared 1 base from V and 0 bases from J, leaving 11 bases between. This CDR3 contains 16 residues. CDR3 sequence: CASSLLVAASYNEQFF. CDR3 in DNA: TGCGCCAGCAGCTTGCTAGTAGCGGCCTCCTACAATGAGCAGTTCTTC.

This clonotype was counted a few times. The CDR3 loop reads CASSQVPEGGTQYF. The CDR3 bases are TGTGCCAGCAGCCAAGTCCCCGAGGGGGGTACGCAGTATTTT. The V call is TRBV3-1, the J call TRBJ2-3; D possibly uses TRBD1 or TRBD2 (6 bases each). This CDR3 comprises 14 residues. V was shortened by 1 base and J by 8 bases, with 13 bases between the two germline ends. Germline V CDR1 and CDR2: LGHDT, YNNKEL (reference sequence).

This clonotype occurred many times. The chain employs TRBV24-1 and TRBJ1-2; D is possibly TRBD1 (6 bases). The CDR3 loop spans 14 amino acids. The germline gives CDR1 KGHDR, CDR2 SFDVKD. The V gene lost 4 bases and the J gene lost 3 bases, with 11 bases spanning the gap. In DNA, the CDR3 is TGTGCCACCAGTGAGCCGACAGGCTACTATGGCTACACCTTC. This sequence encodes CATSEPTGYYGYTF.

This clonotype has more than one count but fewer than ten. This chain links TRBV18 with TRBJ1-2; D is unresolved. CDR1 is KGHSH and CDR2 is LQKENI in the germline V gene. V lost 4 bases, J lost 4 bases, and 19 bases lay in between. The CDR3 sequence is 16 residues long. The DNA of the CDR3 is TGTGCCAGCTCACGGCGTCCAGGAAGGGATAGCTATGGCTACACCTTC. This encodes CASSRRPGRDSYGYTF.

The CDR3 region is CATSGGLAAYEQYF. The CDR3 DNA follows: TGTGCCACCAGCGGCGGACTAGCGGCCTACGAGCAGTACTTC. The chain employs TRBV15 and TRBJ2-7, with 10 bases lining up with TRBD2. Per the germline V gene, CDR1 is LNHNV and CDR2 is YYDKDF (reference sequence). The CDR3 extends over 14 amino acids. V was pared by 5 bases and J by 2 bases, with 3 bases of the junction left unmatched. The whole variable domain, remainder taken from reference TRBV15 and TRBJ2-7, is DAMVIQNPRYQVTQFGKPVTLSCSQTLNHNVMYWYQQKSSQAPKLLFHYYDKDFNNEADTPDNFQSRRPNTSFCFLDIRSPGLGDTAMYLCATSGGLAAYEQYFGPGTRLTVT.

This clonotype was seen a single time. The chain combines TRBV6-2 or TRBV6-3 with TRBJ2-1, with 9 bases fitting TRBD1. The V and J ends lost 3 bases and 7 bases, in that order; junction bases with no gene match: 7. Germline V gene lookup returns CDR1 MNHEY and CDR2 SVGEGT. This CDR3 region has 15 residues. CDR3 loop: CASSYQPGQGNEQFF. The CDR3 nucleotides read TGTGCCAGCAGTTATCAGCCGGGACAGGGTAATGAGCAGTTCTTC.

This chain uses TRBV12-3 or TRBV12-4 with TRBJ1-2; no clear D gene. Trimming left V 1 base short and J 5 bases short, with 8 bases between. The CDR3 is 13 residues long. The CDR3 nucleotides are TGTGCCAGCAGTTTAGGAATCCTATATGGCTACACCTTC. It yields the protein CASSLGILYGYTF.

This clonotype was detected a few times. This chain links TRBV11-3 with TRBJ2-7, with 14 bases lining up with TRBD2. In germline, CDR1 is SGHNT, CDR2 YENEEA. J lost 5 bases, V lost 4 bases, and 4 bases had no gene match. The CDR3 loop spans 15 amino acids. The CDR3 nucleotides read TGTGCCAGCAGCTATAGGGGACTAGCGGGAGACGAGCAGTACTTC. It codes for CASSYRGLAGDEQYF. The full variable domain, in which reference TRBV11-3 and TRBJ2-7 provide the parts outside the CDR3, is EAGVVQSPRYKIIEKKQPVAFWCNPISGHNTLYWYLQNLGQGPELLIRYENEEAVDDSQLPKDRFSAERLKGVDSTLKIQPAELGDSAVYLCASSYRGLAGDEQYFGPGTRLTVT.

This clonotype came up a few times. The rearrangement uses TRBV5-5 and TRBJ2-7; no reliable D call. Germline V gives CDR1 SGHKS, CDR2 YYEKEE (reference sequence). The length of the CDR3 is 14 residues. Trimming pared 0 bases from V and 0 bases from J, leaving 7 bases between. The CDR3 DNA is TGTGCCAGCAGCTTGGGGTTTGTCTCCTACGAGCAGTACTTC. Its protein is CASSLGFVSYEQYF.

The chain joins TRBV5-1 to TRBJ2-3; TRBD1 aligns across 7 bases. The CDR3 is 15 residues long. Germline loops: CDR1 SGHRS, CDR2 YFSETQ. Trimming removed 4 bases from V and 3 bases from J; junction bases left unmatched: 8. The CDR3 loop is CASSPGTVMTDTQYF. The CDR3 DNA follows: TGCGCCAGCAGCCCCGGGACAGTAATGACAGATACGCAGTATTTT.

This clonotype occurred a few times. The chain joins TRBV29-1 to TRBJ2-7; tentatively, D is TRBD1 (5 bases). The CDR3 has 11 amino acids. The germline CDR1 and CDR2 sequences are SQVTM and ANQGSEA. V was trimmed by 4 bases and J by 5 bases, leaving 9 bases between them. In nucleotides, the CDR3 is TGCAGCGTTGCCAGGGAACACGAGCAGTACTTC. Translated, it gives CSVAREHEQYF.

The V gene is TRBV6-2 or TRBV6-3, the J gene TRBJ2-7, with a possible D match to TRBD1 (6 bases). There are 13 residues in the CDR3. The germline V gene has CDR1 MNHEY and CDR2 SVGEGT. V lost 6 bases, J lost 3 bases, and 12 bases lay in between. The CDR3: CASRRWTDYEQYF. The CDR3 coding sequence is TGTGCCAGCAGACGCTGGACAGACTACGAGCAGTACTTC.

This clonotype turned up a few times. The chain employs TRBV5-4 and TRBJ1-1; D possibly corresponds to TRBD1 (6 bases). Germline V gene lookup returns CDR1 SGHNT and CDR2 YYREEE (reference sequence). V gave up 4 bases and J gave up 5 bases, with 18 bases separating them. The CDR3 consists of 15 residues. Here the CDR3 DNA reads TGTGCCAGCAGCCTGCAAAAATTCAGGGGAACTGAAGCTTTCTTT. Residues: CASSLQKFRGTEAFF.

The J gene is TRBJ2-7, the V gene TRBV15; 8 bases line up with TRBD2. CDR3 length: 16 amino acids. CDR1 and CDR2 from the germline V gene are LNHNV and YYDKDF (reference sequence). V dropped 0 bases and J dropped 4; count of bases not matched to a gene: 8. This CDR3 reads CATSRDSERETYEQYF. The CDR3 nucleotides read TGTGCCACCAGCAGAGATTCGGAGCGGGAGACTTACGAGCAGTACTTC.